This T cell receptor (beta chain) stems from a study of T cells after yellow fever vaccination. This clonotype was counted only a few times. Germline CDR1 SNHLY, CDR2 FYNNEI. Trimming stripped 9 bases from V and 3 bases from J, with 14 bases between. The CDR3 has 13 residues. TCRdb reprocessed the 5' RACE reads via MiXCR and lists one record per CDR3 protein. The table includes around 600,000 distinct CDR3 sequences, about 12% detected once. The sequence derives from a man younger than 45 who received the YFV17D yellow fever vaccine. The chain uses TRBV2 and TRBJ1-1; D gene unclear. Sample: PBMCs, taken on the day of the yellow fever booster vaccination. CDR3 coding DNA: TGTGCCAGTGGCTTTGAGGTTTACACTGAAGCTTTCTTT. Protein product: CASGFEVYTEAFF.